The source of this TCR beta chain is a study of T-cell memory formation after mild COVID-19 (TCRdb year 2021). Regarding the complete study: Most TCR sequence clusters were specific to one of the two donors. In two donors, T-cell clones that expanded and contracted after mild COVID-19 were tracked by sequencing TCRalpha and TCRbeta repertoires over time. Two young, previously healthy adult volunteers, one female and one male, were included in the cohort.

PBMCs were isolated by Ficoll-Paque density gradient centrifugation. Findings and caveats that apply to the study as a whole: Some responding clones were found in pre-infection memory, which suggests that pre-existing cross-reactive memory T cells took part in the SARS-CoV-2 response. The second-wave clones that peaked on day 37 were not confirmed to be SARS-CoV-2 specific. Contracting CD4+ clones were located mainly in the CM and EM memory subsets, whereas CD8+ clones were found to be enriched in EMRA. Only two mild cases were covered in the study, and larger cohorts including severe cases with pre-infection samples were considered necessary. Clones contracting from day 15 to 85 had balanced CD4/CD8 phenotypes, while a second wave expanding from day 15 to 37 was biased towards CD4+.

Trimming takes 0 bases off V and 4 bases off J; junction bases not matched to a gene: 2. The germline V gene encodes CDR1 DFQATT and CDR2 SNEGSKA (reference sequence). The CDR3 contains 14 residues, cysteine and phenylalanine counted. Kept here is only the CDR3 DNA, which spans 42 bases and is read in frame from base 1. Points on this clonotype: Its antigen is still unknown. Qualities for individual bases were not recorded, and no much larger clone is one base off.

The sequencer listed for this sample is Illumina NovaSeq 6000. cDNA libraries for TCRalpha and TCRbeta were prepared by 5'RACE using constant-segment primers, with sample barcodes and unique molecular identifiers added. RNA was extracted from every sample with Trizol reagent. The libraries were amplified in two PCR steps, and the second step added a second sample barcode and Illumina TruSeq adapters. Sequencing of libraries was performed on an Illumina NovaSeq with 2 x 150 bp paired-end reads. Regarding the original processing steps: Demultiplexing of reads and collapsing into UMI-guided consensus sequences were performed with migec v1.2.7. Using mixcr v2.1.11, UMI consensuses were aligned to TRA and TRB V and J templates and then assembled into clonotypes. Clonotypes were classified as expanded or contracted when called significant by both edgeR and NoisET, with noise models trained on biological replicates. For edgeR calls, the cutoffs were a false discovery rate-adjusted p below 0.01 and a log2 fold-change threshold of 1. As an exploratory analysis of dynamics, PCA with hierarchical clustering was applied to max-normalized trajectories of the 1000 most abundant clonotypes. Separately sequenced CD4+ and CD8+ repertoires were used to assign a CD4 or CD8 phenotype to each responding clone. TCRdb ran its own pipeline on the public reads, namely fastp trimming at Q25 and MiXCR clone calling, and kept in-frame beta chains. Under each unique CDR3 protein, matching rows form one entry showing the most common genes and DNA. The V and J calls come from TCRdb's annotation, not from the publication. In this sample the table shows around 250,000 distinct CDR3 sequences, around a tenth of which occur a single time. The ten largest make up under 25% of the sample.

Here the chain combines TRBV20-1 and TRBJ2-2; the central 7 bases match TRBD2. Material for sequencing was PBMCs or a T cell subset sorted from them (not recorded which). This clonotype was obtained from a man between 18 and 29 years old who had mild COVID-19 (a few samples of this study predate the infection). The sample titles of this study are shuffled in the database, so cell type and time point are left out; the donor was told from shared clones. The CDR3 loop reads CSARDPSGTGELFF. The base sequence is TGCAGTGCTAGAGACCCTAGCGGCACCGGGGAGCTGTTTTTT.